Listed below are T cell receptor beta chains from one sample, sequenced in a study of blood T cells in healthy people across ages. MiXCR, run by TCRdb on the 5' RACE reads, gives a single entry per CDR3 protein. The sample includes approximately 730,000 distinct CDR3 sequences, roughly 50% of them seen just once. The sequencing sample was made of blood. The receptors were gathered from a man older than 75 in good health. The CDR3 runs from the conserved cysteine through the conserved F or W. A D gene is named only where the DNA matches it firmly. Expanded clones get a size class; other rows say once, few or many, or leave the size out.

cdr3_length d_call j_call clone_size v_call cdr3_nt cdr3_aa
11 NA TRBJ2-1 few TRBV29-1 TGCAGCGTTGCAGCCGGGACAAAACAGTTCTTC CSVAAGTKQFF
17 TRBD1 TRBJ2-2 NA TRBV4-2 TGTGCCAGCAGCCCGAGACAGGGGGCGAGGGGCACCGGGGAGCTGTTTTTT CASSPRQGARGTGELFF
14 TRBD2 TRBJ2-1 NA TRBV5-1 TGCGCCAGCAGGAGCGGGAGTCCGGGCGATGAGCAGTTCTTC CASRSGSPGDEQFF
18 TRBD2 TRBJ2-3 NA TRBV28 TGTGCCAGCAGTTTTAGGACTAGCGGCCTTTCGGGCACAGATACGCAGTATTTT CASSFRTSGLSGTDTQYF
13 NA TRBJ2-3 NA TRBV7-9 TGTGCCAGCAGCTTTTCAGGGAGAGATACGCAGTATTTT CASSFSGRDTQYF
14 NA TRBJ2-5 NA TRBV19 TGTGCCAGTAGTATAGGTGGCAGTCAAGAGACCCAGTACTTC CASSIGGSQETQYF
14 NA TRBJ2-2 NA TRBV29-1 TGCAGCGTCCGACAGGCAACCAACACCGGGGAGCTGTTTTTT CSVRQATNTGELFF
13 NA TRBJ2-7 NA TRBV27 TGTGCCAGCAGGGAGCAGGGAAGAGACGAGCAGTACTTC CASREQGRDEQYF
15 NA TRBJ1-2 NA TRBV20-1 TGCAGTGCTAGAGATACGCTAGATTTTAACTATGGCTACACCTTC CSARDTLDFNYGYTF
18 TRBD2 TRBJ2-1 NA TRBV28 TGTGCCAGCAGTTTAGGGCTAGCGGGAGGCCCCACGAGGAATGAGCAGTTCTTC CASSLGLAGGPTRNEQFF
17 NA TRBJ1-1 NA TRBV20-1 TGCAGTGCTAGGGATCCGGGTCCCCTTGGACCAAACACTGAAGCTTTCTTT CSARDPGPLGPNTEAFF
14 NA TRBJ2-2 NA TRBV11-1 TGTGCCAGCAGCTTAGGTCTGAACGCCGGGGAGCTGTTTTTT CASSLGLNAGELFF
12 TRBD1 TRBJ2-1 NA TRBV6-2/TRBV6-3 TGTGCCGGCAGTGTGGACAGGCATGAGCAGTTCTTC CAGSVDRHEQFF
14 TRBD2 TRBJ2-1 NA TRBV20-1 TGCAGTGCTAGAGCGGGAGGAGTATACAATGAGCAGTTCTTC CSARAGGVYNEQFF
19 TRBD2 TRBJ2-1 NA TRBV2 TGTGCCAGCTGGGACCCCATCGGCGTCCTAGCGGGAGTAGCCAATGAGCGGTTCTTC CASWDPIGVLAGVANERFF
16 NA TRBJ2-5 few TRBV10-3 TGTGCCATCAGTGCAATCCCAGGGGCGGCCCAATGGACCCAGTACTTC CAISAIPGAAQWTQYF
12 NA TRBJ1-4 NA TRBV29-1 TGCAGCGTCCTGGGGACGAACGAAAAACTGTTTTTT CSVLGTNEKLFF
15 NA TRBJ1-2 NA TRBV6-6 TGTGCCAGCAGTTACGGGCTTTCCTCGGATGGGGGCTACACCTTC CASSYGLSSDGGYTF
13 NA TRBJ1-2 few TRBV7-2 TGTGCCAGCAGCCCGGACTGGATTCTGGGCTACACCTTC CASSPDWILGYTF
16 TRBD1 TRBJ1-5 NA TRBV12-3/TRBV12-4 TGTGCCAGCAGTTGGGACAGGGGGCGTAGCAATCAGCCCCAGCATTTT CASSWDRGRSNQPQHF
11 NA TRBJ1-1 NA TRBV29-1 TGCAGCGTTGAGTCGAACACTGAAGCTTTCTTT CSVESNTEAFF
15 TRBD1 TRBJ1-2 once TRBV27 TGTGCCAGCCGCCGACAGGGATCCCCCTACTATGGCTACACCTTC CASRRQGSPYYGYTF
16 NA TRBJ1-2 NA TRBV20-1 TGCAGTGCTAGAGATGCGGACCGGCGGGAAGGCTATGGCTACACCTTC CSARDADRREGYGYTF
16 TRBD1 TRBJ2-5 NA TRBV24-1 TGTGCCACCAGTGATTTCCGACAGGGTAGCCAAGAGACCCAGTACTTC CATSDFRQGSQETQYF
13 TRBD1 TRBJ1-1 few TRBV6-5 TGTGCCAGCACCCCGGACAGGGGAGATGAAGCTTTCTTT CASTPDRGDEAFF
16 NA TRBJ2-1 NA TRBV12-3/TRBV12-4 TGTGCCAGCAGTACCCGGGACTCGAGCTCCTACAATGAGCAGTTCTTC CASSTRDSSSYNEQFF
12 NA TRBJ2-5 few TRBV29-1 TGCAGCGTTGCGCAGCCACAAGAGACCCAGTACTTC CSVAQPQETQYF
12 NA TRBJ2-7 NA TRBV20-1 TGCAGTGCTAGAGTGGACGCCTACGAGCAGTACTTC CSARVDAYEQYF
14 TRBD2 TRBJ2-3 once TRBV20-1 TGCAGCGCCGGGACTAGCGGGAGTCAAGATACGCAGTATTTT CSAGTSGSQDTQYF
16 TRBD2 TRBJ2-7 few TRBV7-2 TGTGCTAGCAGCTTAGCGATGGGACTAGCGACCTACGAGCAGTACTTC CASSLAMGLATYEQYF
16 TRBD1 TRBJ1-2 few TRBV6-5 TGTGCCAGCAGTCCCACTACAGGGGGCCTTAGCTATGGCTACACCTTC CASSPTTGGLSYGYTF
13 NA TRBJ1-2 few TRBV20-1 TGCAGTGCCCCTTTCCAGGCCGAGGATGGCTACACCTTC CSAPFQAEDGYTF
11 NA TRBJ2-4 NA TRBV7-2 TGTGCCAGCAACGACTACAATGAGCAGTACTTC CASNDYNEQYF
15 NA TRBJ2-7 NA TRBV5-6 TGTGCCAGCAGACCGGGGCCGGGACGACCCAGCGAGCAGTACTTC CASRPGPGRPSEQYF
13 NA TRBJ1-1 few TRBV20-1 TGCAGTGCTAGGTCCGCCCCCACTCCTGAAGCTTTCTTT CSARSAPTPEAFF
18 TRBD2 TRBJ2-7 few TRBV5-1 TGCGCCAGCAGCTCGACCGCGGGACTAGCGGGAAATTGGCGCGAGCAGTACTTC CASSSTAGLAGNWREQYF
16 TRBD2 TRBJ2-7 NA TRBV12-3/TRBV12-4 TGTGCCAGCACCCCGTCCCAACGAGCGGGAGTATACGAGCAGTACTTC CASTPSQRAGVYEQYF
12 NA TRBJ2-7 NA TRBV11-1 TGTGCCAGCAGCGTAAATTCCCACGAGCAGTACTTC CASSVNSHEQYF
14 NA TRBJ2-1 few TRBV7-3 TGTGCCAGCAGCTTAACCCCTGGGCCCAATGAGCAGTTCTTC CASSLTPGPNEQFF
14 NA TRBJ2-7 once TRBV9 TGTGCCAGCAGCGTAGCGCCAGGCCCGTACGAGCAGTACTTC CASSVAPGPYEQYF
17 TRBD2 TRBJ2-1 NA TRBV5-1 TGCGCCAGCGATCCGGGACTAGCGGGAGGGCCGGCCAATGAGCAGTTCTTC CASDPGLAGGPANEQFF
15 NA TRBJ2-7 NA TRBV7-2 TGTGCCAGCAGCTTAGTGTCGGGCAGGGTGGACGAGCAGTACTTC CASSLVSGRVDEQYF
13 TRBD1 TRBJ1-5 many TRBV29-1 TGCAGCGTGCGACAGGGGGACAATCAGCCCCAGCATTTT CSVRQGDNQPQHF
15 NA TRBJ2-3 NA TRBV6-1 TGTGCCAGCTACCCCTTGGGGGCCCAGCACAGATACGCGTATTTT CASYPLGAQHRYAYF
15 NA TRBJ1-5 few TRBV29-1 TGCAGCGCCCTAGTCATTCAGGGGCCAAATCAGCCCCAGCATTTT CSALVIQGPNQPQHF
14 NA TRBJ2-4 NA TRBV6-5 TGTGCCAGCAGTTATGTGCCAGGGGGGAGGGAGCAGTACTTC CASSYVPGGREQYF
13 TRBD1 TRBJ2-7 few TRBV25-1 TGTGCCAGCAGTGAATGGGGACAGGACGAACAGTACTTC CASSEWGQDEQYF
14 TRBD1 TRBJ1-1 few TRBV20-1 TGCAGTTTCGTGCCGGGACAGGGGAGAACTAAAGCTTTCTTT CSFVPGQGRTKAFF
14 NA TRBJ2-5 few TRBV24-1 TGTGCCACCAGTGATTTTTCACAATCGGAGACCCAGTACTTC CATSDFSQSETQYF